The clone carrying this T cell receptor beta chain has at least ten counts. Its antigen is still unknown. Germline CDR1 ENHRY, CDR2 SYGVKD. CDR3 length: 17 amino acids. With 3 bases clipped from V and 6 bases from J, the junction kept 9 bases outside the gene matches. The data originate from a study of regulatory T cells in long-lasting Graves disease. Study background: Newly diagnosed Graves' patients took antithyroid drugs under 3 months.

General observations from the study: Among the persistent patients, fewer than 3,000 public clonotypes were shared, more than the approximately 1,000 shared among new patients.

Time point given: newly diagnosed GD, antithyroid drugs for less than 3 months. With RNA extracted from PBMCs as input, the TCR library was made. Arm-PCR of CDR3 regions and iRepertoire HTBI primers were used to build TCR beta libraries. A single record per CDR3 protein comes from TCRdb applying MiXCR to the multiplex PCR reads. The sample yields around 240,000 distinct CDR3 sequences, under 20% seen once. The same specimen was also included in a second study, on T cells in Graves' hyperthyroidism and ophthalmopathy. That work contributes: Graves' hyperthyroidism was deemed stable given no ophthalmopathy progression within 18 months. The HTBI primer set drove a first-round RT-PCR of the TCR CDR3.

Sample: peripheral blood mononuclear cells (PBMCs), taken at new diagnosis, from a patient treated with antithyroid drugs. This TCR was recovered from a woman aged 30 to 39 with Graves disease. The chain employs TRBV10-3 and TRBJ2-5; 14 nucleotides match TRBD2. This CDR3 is CAISDDLTSGGAKTQYF. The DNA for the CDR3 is TGTGCCATCAGTGATGACCTGACTAGCGGGGGGGCAAAGACCCAGTACTTC.